What follows are 2 T cell receptor beta chains derived from one specimen sequenced in a study of siplizumab effects on memory and regulatory T cells. Sequencing used immunoSEQ multiplex PCR; TCRdb keeps in-frame clones, though not all of them. The sample lists over 100,000 clones, approximately 90% occurring once. Source material: Tregs sorted from blood. These TCRs come from a human donor in good health.

The V gene is TRBV4-1, the J gene TRBJ2-7; 7 bases fit TRBD1. Germline lookup yields CDR1 MGHRA and CDR2 YSYEKL. The CDR3 loop spans 16 amino acids. Unmatched junction bases numbered 9, after V lost 2 bases and J lost 2 bases. The CDR3 is CASSQITGVVTYEQYF. CDR3 nucleotides: TGCGCCAGCAGCCAAATAACAGGGGTTGTAACCTACGAGCAGTACTTC.

The chain employs TRBV29-1 and TRBJ1-2; 10 bases align to TRBD1. V was pared by 0 bases and J by 7 bases, with 5 bases of the junction left unmatched. CDR3 size: 14 residues. The germline V gene has CDR1 SQVTM and CDR2 ANQGSEA. The CDR3 coding sequence is TGCAGCGTTGAAGATCCCGGGACAGGGGTTGGCTACACCTTC. Protein sequence: CSVEDPGTGVGYTF.